The clone carrying this TCR beta chain was observed a few times. These data come from a study of cytomegalovirus exposure and HLA in healthy donors. The CDR3 is made up of 15 amino acids. Germline assignment: CDR1 LNHDA and CDR2 SQIVND (reference sequence). Deletions cut 6 bases from V and 1 base from J, with 13 bases between. Primers for the PCR totalled 60 Vbeta and 13 Jbeta. Generated by immunoSEQ multiplex PCR, the TCRdb table keeps only in-frame clones and is missing some. Found here are some 98,000 clones, approximately 77% of them singletons; the top ten hold 6% to 8.5%. This chain links TRBV19 with TRBJ1-5, with D hard to call. The clonotype was recovered from a female donor in good health and CMV-seronegative. Sequenced material: PBMCs. The CDR3 DNA reads as TGTGCCAGTAGAAAATCCCCGGGGAGCAATCAGCCCCAGCATTTT. This sequence encodes CASRKSPGSNQPQHF.